The TCR beta chain described here comes from a study of OX40 agonist ivuxolimab in advanced cancers. Background on the study: A history of anti-PD-1, anti-PD-L1 or anti-CTLA-4 therapy was acceptable, and approximately 41% had some. Overall study results and limits: Low levels of normalized T-cell clonal expansion also appeared in some nonresponders.

Assay: immunoSEQ multiplex PCR; the TCRdb copy retains only in-frame clones and omits some. The data hold some 59,000 clones, with 82% observed a single time. As for this clone: What it binds is not known.

V dropped 3 bases and J dropped 7; count of bases not matched to a gene: 9. Looked up from germline, CDR1 is WNHNN and CDR2 is SYGVQD (reference sequence). The CDR3 consists of 16 residues. This specimen consisted of CD4+ or CD8+ T cells sorted from blood, obtained in a trial of the OX40 agonist ivuxolimab. This TCR derives from an adult with an advanced solid tumor such as melanoma, head and neck, liver or kidney cancer. V usage is TRBV10-1 and J usage is TRBJ2-3; the match to TRBD2 covers 11 bases. The CDR3 reads CASSEYLAGGRNTQYF. DNA of the CDR3: TGCGCCAGCAGTGAATATTTAGCGGGGGGGAGGAATACGCAGTATTTT.